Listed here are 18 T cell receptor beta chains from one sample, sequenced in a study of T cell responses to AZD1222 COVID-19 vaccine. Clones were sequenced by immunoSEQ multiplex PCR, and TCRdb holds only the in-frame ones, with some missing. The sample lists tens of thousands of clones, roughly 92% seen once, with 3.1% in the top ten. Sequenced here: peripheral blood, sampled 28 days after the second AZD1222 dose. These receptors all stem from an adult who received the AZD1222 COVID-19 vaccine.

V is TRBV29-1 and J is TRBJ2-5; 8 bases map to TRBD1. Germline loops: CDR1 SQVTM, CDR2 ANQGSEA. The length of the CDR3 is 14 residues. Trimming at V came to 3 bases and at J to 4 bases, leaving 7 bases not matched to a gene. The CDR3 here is CSVDPGQGRETQYF. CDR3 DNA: TGCAGCGTTGATCCCGGACAGGGACGAGAGACCCAGTACTTC.

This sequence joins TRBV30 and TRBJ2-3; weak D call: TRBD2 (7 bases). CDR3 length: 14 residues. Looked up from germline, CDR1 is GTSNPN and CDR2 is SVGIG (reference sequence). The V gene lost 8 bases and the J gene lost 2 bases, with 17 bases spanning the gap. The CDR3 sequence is CAMDAGAVTDTQYF. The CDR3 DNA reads TGTGCCATGGATGCGGGGGCGGTCACAGATACGCAGTATTTT.

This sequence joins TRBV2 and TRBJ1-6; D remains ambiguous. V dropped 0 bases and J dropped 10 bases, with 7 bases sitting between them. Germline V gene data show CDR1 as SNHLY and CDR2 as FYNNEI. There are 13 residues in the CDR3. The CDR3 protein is CASSEAPVSPLHF. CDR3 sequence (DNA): TGTGCCAGCAGTGAAGCGCCGGTCTCACCCCTCCACTTT.

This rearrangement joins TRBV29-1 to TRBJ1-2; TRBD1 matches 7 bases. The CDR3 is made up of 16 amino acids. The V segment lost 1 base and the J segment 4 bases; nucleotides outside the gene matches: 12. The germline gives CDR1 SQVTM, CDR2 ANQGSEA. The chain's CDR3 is CSVEGTGTRRAYGYTF. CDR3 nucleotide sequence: TGCAGCGTTGAAGGGACAGGAACCCGCAGGGCCTATGGCTACACCTTC.

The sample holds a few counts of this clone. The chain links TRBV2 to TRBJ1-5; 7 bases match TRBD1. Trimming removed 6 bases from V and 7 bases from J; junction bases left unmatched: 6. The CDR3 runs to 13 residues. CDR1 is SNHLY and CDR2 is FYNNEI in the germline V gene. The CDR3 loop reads CASSWTGLQPQHF. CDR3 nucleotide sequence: TGTGCCAGCAGCTGGACAGGTCTCCAGCCCCAGCATTTT.

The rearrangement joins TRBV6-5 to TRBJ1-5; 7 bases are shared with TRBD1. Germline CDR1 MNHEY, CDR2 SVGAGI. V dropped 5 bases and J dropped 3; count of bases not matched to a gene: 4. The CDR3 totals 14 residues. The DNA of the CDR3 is TGTGCCAGCAGTCGACAGGGTTTCAATCAGCCCCAGCATTTT. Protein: CASSRQGFNQPQHF.

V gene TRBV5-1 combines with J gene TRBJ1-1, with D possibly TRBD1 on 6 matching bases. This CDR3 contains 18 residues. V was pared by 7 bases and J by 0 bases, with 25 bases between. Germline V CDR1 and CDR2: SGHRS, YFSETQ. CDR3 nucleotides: TGCGCCAGCGCTAGCGCCATGGATCCGGACAGAGTGAACACTGAAGCTTTCTTT. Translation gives CASASAMDPDRVNTEAFF.

The CDR3 sequence is CASSISPGYGYTF. The CDR3 nucleotides read TGTGCCAGTAGTATTTCCCCAGGGTATGGCTACACCTTC. The gene calls are TRBV19 and TRBJ1-2; D is perhaps TRBD1 (5 bases). V lost 3 bases and J lost 5, with 10 bases in between. CDR3 length: 13 residues. The germline V gene encodes CDR1 LNHDA and CDR2 SQIVND (reference sequence).

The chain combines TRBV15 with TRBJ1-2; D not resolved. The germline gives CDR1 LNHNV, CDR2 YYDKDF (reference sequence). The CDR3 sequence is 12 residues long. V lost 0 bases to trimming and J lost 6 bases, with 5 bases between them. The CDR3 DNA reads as TGTGCCACCAGCAGAGACTCCGATGGCTACACCTTC. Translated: CATSRDSDGYTF.

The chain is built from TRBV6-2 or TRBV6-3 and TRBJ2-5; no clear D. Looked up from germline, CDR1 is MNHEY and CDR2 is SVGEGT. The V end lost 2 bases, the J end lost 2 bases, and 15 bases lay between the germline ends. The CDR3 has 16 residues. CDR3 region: CASSYTAAFPQETQYF. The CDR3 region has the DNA TGTGCCAGCAGTTACACGGCGGCCTTCCCTCAAGAGACCCAGTACTTC.

The CDR3 here is CASSFQGDQGTEAFF. The CDR3, as DNA: TGTGCCAGCAGTTTCCAGGGGGACCAGGGCACTGAAGCTTTCTTT. V gene TRBV6-5 combines with J gene TRBJ1-1; the match to TRBD1 covers 7 bases. The CDR3 runs to 15 residues. The germline V gene has CDR1 MNHEY and CDR2 SVGAGI. The V gene end was trimmed by 4 bases and the J gene end by 4 bases; junction bases not matched to a gene: 9.

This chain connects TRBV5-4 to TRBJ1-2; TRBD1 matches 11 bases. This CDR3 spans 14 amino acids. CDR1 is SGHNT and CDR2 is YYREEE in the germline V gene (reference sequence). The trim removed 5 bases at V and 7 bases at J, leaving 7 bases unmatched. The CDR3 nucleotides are TGTGCCAGCAGACCGGACAGGGGGCGGGTTGGCTACACCTTC. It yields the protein CASRPDRGRVGYTF. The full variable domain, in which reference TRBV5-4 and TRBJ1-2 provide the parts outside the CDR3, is ETGVTQSPTHLIKTRGQQVTLRCSSQSGHNTVSWYQQALGQGPQFIFQYYREEENGRGNFPPRFSGLQFPNYSSELNVNALELDDSALYLCASRPDRGRVGYTFGSGTRLTVV.

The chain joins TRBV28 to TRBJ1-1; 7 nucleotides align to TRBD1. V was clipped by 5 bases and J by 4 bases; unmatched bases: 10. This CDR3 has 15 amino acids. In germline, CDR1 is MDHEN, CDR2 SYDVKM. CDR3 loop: CASSPYRGGGTEAFF. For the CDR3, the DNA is TGTGCCAGCAGTCCGTACAGGGGCGGGGGCACTGAAGCTTTCTTT.

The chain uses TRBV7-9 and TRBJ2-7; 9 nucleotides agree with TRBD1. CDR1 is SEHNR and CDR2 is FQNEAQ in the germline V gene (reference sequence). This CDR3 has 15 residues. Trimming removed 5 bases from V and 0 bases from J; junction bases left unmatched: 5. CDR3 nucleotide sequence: TGTGCCAGCAGCCCCACAGGGGGCAGCTCCTACGAGCAGTACTTC. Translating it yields CASSPTGGSSYEQYF. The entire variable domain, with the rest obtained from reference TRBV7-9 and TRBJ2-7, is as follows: DTGVSQNPRHKITKRGQNVTFRCDPISEHNRLYWYRQTLGQGPEFLTYFQNEAQLEKSRLLSDRFSAERPKGSFSTLEIQRTEQGDSAMYLCASSPTGGSSYEQYFGPGTRLTVT.

DNA of the CDR3: TGTGCCAGCAGCCCGGGACAGAACACCGGGGAGCTGTTTTTT. It codes for CASSPGQNTGELFF. This sequence joins TRBV7-9 and TRBJ2-2, with TRBD1 as a possible D gene (6 bases). The germline V gene has CDR1 SEHNR and CDR2 FQNEAQ (reference sequence). The CDR3 has 14 residues. The V end lost 5 bases, the J end lost 1 base, and 8 bases lay between the germline ends. Together with reference TRBV7-9 and TRBJ2-2, the CDR3 gives the full variable domain: DTGVSQNPRHKITKRGQNVTFRCDPISEHNRLYWYRQTLGQGPEFLTYFQNEAQLEKSRLLSDRFSAERPKGSFSTLEIQRTEQGDSAMYLCASSPGQNTGELFFGEGSRLTVL.

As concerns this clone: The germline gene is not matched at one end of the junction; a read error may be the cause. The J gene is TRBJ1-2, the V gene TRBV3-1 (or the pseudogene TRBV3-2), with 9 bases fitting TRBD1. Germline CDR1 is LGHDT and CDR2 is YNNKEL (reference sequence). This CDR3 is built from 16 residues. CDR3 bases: TGTGCCAGCAGTCAAGACAGGGGGGTAGGGTCTAATGGCTACACCTTC. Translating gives CASSQDRGVGSNGYTF.

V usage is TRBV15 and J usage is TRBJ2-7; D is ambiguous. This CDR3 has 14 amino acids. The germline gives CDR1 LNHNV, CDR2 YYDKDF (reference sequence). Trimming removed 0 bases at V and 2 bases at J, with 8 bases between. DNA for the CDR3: TGTGCCACCAGCAGAGAGGGGTTTGCCTACGAGCAGTACTTC. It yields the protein CATSREGFAYEQYF.

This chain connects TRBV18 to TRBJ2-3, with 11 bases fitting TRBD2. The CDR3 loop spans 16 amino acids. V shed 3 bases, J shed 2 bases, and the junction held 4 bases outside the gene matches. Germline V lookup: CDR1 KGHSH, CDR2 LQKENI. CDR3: CASSPQTSGNTDTQYF. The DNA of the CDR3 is TGTGCCAGCTCACCGCAGACTAGCGGGAACACAGATACGCAGTATTTT.